These T cell receptor beta chains were read from a single sample in a study of blood T cells in healthy people across ages. TCRdb itself ran the 5' RACE reads through MiXCR, one entry per CDR3 protein. The profile shows over 1,200,000 distinct CDR3 sequences, 59% of them singletons. The sequenced material came from blood. The receptor set was obtained from a man aged 18 to 29 in good health. Both conserved end residues are trimmed from each CDR3. The order of the fields is J gene, V gene, CDR3 protein.

. | TRBV13 | ASSSPFGLAGVDPYEQY
TRBJ2-7 | TRBV18 | ASSFGVFDEQY
TRBJ2-7 | TRBV7-2 | ASRRSGRAGYEQY
TRBJ2-7 | TRBV12-3/TRBV12-4 | ASAGGTYEQY
TRBJ2-7 | TRBV18 | ASSPIGGEQY
TRBJ1-2 | TRBV6-6 | ASSSTRTFPWGYT
TRBJ2-7 | TRBV20-1 | SARDFGLAGGSSYEQY
TRBJ1-1 | TRBV29-1 | SAREPNNREAF
TRBJ2-1 | TRBV5-1 | ASSLPSGTNEQF
TRBJ2-5 | TRBV4-1 | ASSRLVIKETQY
TRBJ2-5 | TRBV29-1 | SVWAGEGNEQY
TRBJ2-1 | TRBV4-1 | ASSQVERGTVGNEQF
TRBJ2-7 | TRBV7-2 | ASSEGTGPYEQY
TRBJ2-5 | TRBV3-1 | ASSPRRLARETQY
TRBJ2-5 | TRBV15 | ATRGRDKETQY
TRBJ2-1 | TRBV12-3/TRBV12-4 | ASSLEMSSGGLAGNEQF
TRBJ2-2 | TRBV12-3/TRBV12-4 | ASSRTGRAGELF
TRBJ1-2 | TRBV25-1 | ASSETVMGHNGYT
TRBJ2-1 | TRBV28 | ASSLQGTGFYNEQF
TRBJ1-5 | TRBV4-2 | ASSQGAHSNQPQH
TRBJ2-1 | TRBV20-1 | SCGRGGAYNEQF
TRBJ1-2 | TRBV12-3/TRBV12-4 | ASTERDRDFGYT
. | TRBV2 | ASKSRGFYNEQY
TRBJ1-1 | TRBV20-1 | SARGQMNTEAF
TRBJ2-3 | TRBV27 | ASSFLGGSTDTQY
. | TRBV7-2 | ASSLAYLETQY
TRBJ1-1 | TRBV10-3 | AISDPGTGENTEAF
TRBJ2-3 | TRBV7-2 | ASSLEFASADTQY
TRBJ1-2 | TRBV10-3 | ATKGTGTPLGGYT
. | TRBV27 | ASSEGTGSWEQY
TRBJ2-7 | TRBV7-2 | ASSPHAARGPGRLNYEQY
TRBJ1-5 | TRBV12-3/TRBV12-4 | ASSFRDDQPQH
TRBJ1-2 | TRBV9 | ASSLPDLGGYT
TRBJ2-3 | TRBV13 | ASSLRGRICTDTQY
TRBJ2-7 | TRBV30 | AWRWGQGAREQY
TRBJ2-1 | TRBV10-2 | ASSDAGAESLSYNEQF
TRBJ2-5 | TRBV7-2 | ASSLALTAEQY
TRBJ2-5 | TRBV5-6 | ASSLVASGGETQY
. | TRBV5-1 | ASSYVGKNIQY
. | TRBV10-3 | AISLSPEETQY
TRBJ2-7 | TRBV28 | ASSWTVGDYEQY
TRBJ2-5 | TRBV12-3/TRBV12-4 | ASRLKDNQETQY
TRBJ2-1 | TRBV2 | ASSAFVNNEQF
TRBJ2-3 | TRBV20-1 | SATEYGSTADTQY